A selection of T cell receptor beta chains follows, all from one sample in a study of T cells after yellow fever vaccination. From the 5' RACE reads, TCRdb called clonotypes with MiXCR, one entry per CDR3 protein. The sample has 230,000 or so distinct CDR3 sequences, roughly 6.3% seen once; the top ten hold more than 0.85%. The material sequenced was CD4+ T cells sorted from PBMCs, taken on the day of the yellow fever booster vaccination. The source is a young man who received the YFV17D yellow fever vaccine. Each CDR3 is given with its conserved first and last residue. The order of the fields is J gene, V gene, clone size, D gene, CDR3 length, CDR3 protein, CDR3 DNA. D genes are given only for firm matches. Size is omitted from some rows. Given values are once, few, many or a class for expanded clones.

j_gene: TRBJ2-3
v_gene: TRBV7-2
abundance: .
d_gene: TRBD2
len: 19
CDR3aa: CASSPNPTLAAKARDTQYF
CDR3nt: TGTGCCAGCAGCCCAAACCCGACACTAGCGGCAAAGGCTAGGGATACGCAGTATTTT

j_gene: TRBJ2-7
v_gene: TRBV23-1
abundance: few
d_gene: .
len: 15
CDR3aa: CASSRTDHPSYEQYF
CDR3nt: TGCGCCAGCAGTCGGACGGACCATCCTTCCTACGAGCAGTACTTC

j_gene: TRBJ2-1
v_gene: TRBV19
abundance: .
d_gene: .
len: 13
CDR3aa: CASSIRWEREQFF
CDR3nt: TGTGCCAGTAGTATAAGGTGGGAACGGGAGCAGTTCTTC

j_gene: TRBJ2-4
v_gene: TRBV15
abundance: .
d_gene: TRBD1
len: 19
CDR3aa: CATSRDQTGQGMAKNIQYF
CDR3nt: TGTGCCACCAGCAGAGACCAGACGGGACAGGGGATGGCCAAAAACATTCAGTACTTC

j_gene: TRBJ1-6
v_gene: TRBV20-1
abundance: few
d_gene: TRBD1
len: 16
CDR3aa: CSARSGGQGYNSPLHF
CDR3nt: TGCAGTGCTAGATCGGGGGGACAGGGCTATAATTCACCCCTCCACTTT

j_gene: TRBJ2-1
v_gene: TRBV20-1
abundance: many
d_gene: .
len: 18
CDR3aa: CSATYSAAARSSYNEQFF
CDR3nt: TGCAGTGCAACCTACTCGGCGGCAGCGCGGAGCTCCTACAATGAGCAGTTCTTC

j_gene: TRBJ2-7
v_gene: TRBV5-1
abundance: .
d_gene: TRBD1
len: 15
CDR3aa: CASSLQGTGTYEQYF
CDR3nt: TGCGCCAGCAGCTTGCAAGGGACAGGTACCTACGAGCAGTACTTC

j_gene: TRBJ2-1
v_gene: TRBV3-1
abundance: many
d_gene: .
len: 19
CDR3aa: CASSQDGQGAGEPYNEQFF
CDR3nt: TGTGCCAGCAGCCAAGATGGACAGGGTGCGGGAGAACCCTACAATGAGCAGTTCTTC

j_gene: TRBJ2-7
v_gene: TRBV6-6
abundance: .
d_gene: .
len: 13
CDR3aa: CASSSTTTGSQYF
CDR3nt: TGTGCCAGCAGTTCAACCACGACAGGCTCCCAGTACTTC

j_gene: TRBJ2-7
v_gene: TRBV5-1
abundance: many
d_gene: .
len: 16
CDR3aa: CASSLGGQLGTYEQYF
CDR3nt: TGCGCCAGCAGCTTGGGAGGACAACTGGGAACCTACGAGCAGTACTTC

j_gene: TRBJ2-3
v_gene: TRBV20-1
abundance: many
d_gene: .
len: 15
CDR3aa: CSADRAARGTDTQYF
CDR3nt: TGCAGTGCCGACCGGGCGGCTAGGGGGACAGATACGCAGTATTTT

j_gene: TRBJ2-4
v_gene: TRBV5-4
abundance: .
d_gene: .
len: 13
CDR3aa: CASSQDSRNIQYF
CDR3nt: TGTGCCAGCAGCCAAGACAGTAGAAACATTCAGTACTTC

j_gene: TRBJ2-7
v_gene: TRBV6-1
abundance: .
d_gene: .
len: 11
CDR3aa: CASADNYEQYF
CDR3nt: TGTGCCAGCGCCGACAACTACGAGCAGTACTTC

j_gene: TRBJ2-7
v_gene: TRBV20-1
abundance: many
d_gene: .
len: 15
CDR3aa: CSARENLSGRGEQYF
CDR3nt: TGCAGTGCTAGAGAGAACCTAAGCGGACGGGGCGAGCAGTACTTC

j_gene: TRBJ2-2
v_gene: TRBV28
abundance: many
d_gene: TRBD2
len: 14
CDR3aa: CASSPQREFGELFF
CDR3nt: TGTGCCAGCAGTCCTCAGCGGGAATTCGGGGAGCTGTTTTTT

j_gene: TRBJ2-7
v_gene: TRBV5-1
abundance: .
d_gene: TRBD2
len: 14
CDR3aa: CASSPGGGVNEQYF
CDR3nt: TGCGCCAGCAGCCCGGGGGGGGGCGTCAACGAGCAGTACTTC

j_gene: TRBJ1-5
v_gene: TRBV5-1
abundance: many
d_gene: .
len: 13
CDR3aa: CASSFGVNQPQHF
CDR3nt: TGCGCCAGCAGCTTTGGTGTCAATCAGCCCCAGCATTTT

j_gene: TRBJ2-2
v_gene: TRBV7-7
abundance: few
d_gene: TRBD2
len: 14
CDR3aa: CASSPASGGGELFF
CDR3nt: TGTGCTAGCAGCCCCGCTTCGGGGGGCGGGGAGCTGTTTTTT

j_gene: TRBJ2-1
v_gene: TRBV12-3/TRBV12-4
abundance: many
d_gene: TRBD2
len: 18
CDR3aa: CASSPTSGSFFSYNEQFF
CDR3nt: TGTGCCAGCAGCCCGACTAGCGGGAGCTTTTTTTCCTACAATGAGCAGTTCTTC

j_gene: TRBJ1-6
v_gene: TRBV27
abundance: .
d_gene: .
len: 15
CDR3aa: CASSPPGIYNSPLHF
CDR3nt: TGTGCCAGCAGCCCGCCTGGGATTTATAATTCACCCCTCCACTTT

j_gene: TRBJ1-5
v_gene: TRBV5-4
abundance: .
d_gene: TRBD1
len: 16
CDR3aa: CASSQANRGSNQPQHF
CDR3nt: TGTGCCAGCAGCCAGGCAAACAGGGGTAGCAATCAGCCCCAGCATTTT

j_gene: TRBJ2-3
v_gene: TRBV28
abundance: many
d_gene: TRBD2
len: 20
CDR3aa: CASSFPTGTSDFTNTDTQYF
CDR3nt: TGTGCCAGCAGTTTCCCGACCGGGACTAGCGACTTCACTAACACAGATACGCAGTATTTT

j_gene: TRBJ2-1
v_gene: TRBV6-2/TRBV6-3
abundance: many
d_gene: .
len: 15
CDR3aa: CASSYSGGGFNEQFF
CDR3nt: TGTGCCAGCAGTTACTCGGGGGGAGGCTTCAATGAGCAGTTCTTC

j_gene: TRBJ2-7
v_gene: TRBV4-3
abundance: .
d_gene: .
len: 16
CDR3aa: CASSQTILGGSYEQYF
CDR3nt: TGCGCCAGCAGCCAGACGATTTTGGGGGGCTCCTACGAGCAGTACTTC

j_gene: TRBJ2-7
v_gene: TRBV12-3/TRBV12-4
abundance: many
d_gene: .
len: 16
CDR3aa: CASSSPRTGGSYEQYF
CDR3nt: TGTGCCAGCAGTTCACCCAGGACAGGAGGGAGCTACGAGCAGTACTTC

j_gene: TRBJ1-2
v_gene: TRBV29-1
abundance: many
d_gene: .
len: 14
CDR3aa: CSVDPGPRQYGYTF
CDR3nt: TGCAGCGTTGATCCGGGACCGCGGCAGTATGGCTACACCTTC

j_gene: TRBJ2-1
v_gene: TRBV6-1
abundance: .
d_gene: TRBD2
len: 13
CDR3aa: CASRAAGDIEQFF
CDR3nt: TGTGCCAGCAGGGCAGCGGGAGACATTGAGCAGTTCTTC

j_gene: TRBJ2-3
v_gene: TRBV5-1
abundance: many
d_gene: .
len: 15
CDR3aa: CASSLADRRTDTQYF
CDR3nt: TGCGCCAGCAGCTTGGCCGACAGAAGGACAGATACGCAGTATTTT